One sample yielded the 5 T cell receptor beta chains listed below, sequenced in a study of blood T cell repertoires in COVID-19. Clones were read by immunoSEQ multiplex PCR, and TCRdb kept only the in-frame ones, dropping some. This table has 95,000 to 150,000 clones, about 90% appearing once. Sequenced: peripheral blood. Every receptor here comes from a woman aged 45-59 years with active or convalescent COVID-19.

The DNA of the CDR3 is TGTGCCAGTACCTCTCCTAGGGTTCCGGGGGCTAATGAAAAACTGTTTTTT. It yields the protein CASTSPRVPGANEKLFF. The chain combines TRBV19 with TRBJ1-4, with D possibly being TRBD1 (5 bases). CDR3 length: 17 residues. Trimming removed 7 bases from V and 3 bases from J, with 21 bases in between. In germline, CDR1 is LNHDA, CDR2 SQIVND (reference sequence). Full variable domain (outside the CDR3, taken from reference TRBV19 and TRBJ1-4): DGGITQSPKYLFRKEGQNVTLSCEQNLNHDAMYWYRQDPGQGLRLIYYSQIVNDFQKGDIAEGYSVSREKKESFPLTVTSAQKNPTAFYLCASTSPRVPGANEKLFFGSGTQLSVL.

The chain employs TRBV25-1 and TRBJ1-2; D remains unclear. Trimming removed 1 base at V and 8 bases at J, with 8 bases between. CDR1 and CDR2 from the germline V gene are MGHDK and SYGVNS. The CDR3 length is 12 residues. The DNA for the CDR3 is TGTGCCAGCAGTGAATGGCGGTTGGGCTACACCTTC. It is translated as CASSEWRLGYTF.

The chain employs TRBV28 and TRBJ2-7, with 14 bases that match TRBD2. V lost 0 bases and J lost 7; bases outside the gene matches: 5. Per germline, CDR1 MDHEN and CDR2 SYDVKM. The length of the CDR3 is 16 residues. The CDR3 spells CASSLWGLAGVNEQYF. The CDR3 DNA follows: TGTGCCAGCAGTTTATGGGGACTAGCGGGAGTAAATGAGCAGTACTTC.

The chain recombines TRBV6-6 with TRBJ2-7, with D possibly being TRBD1 (6 bases). CDR1 and CDR2 (germline): MNHNY, SVGAGI (reference sequence). Trimming removed 6 bases at V and 0 bases at J, with 12 bases between. The CDR3 is made up of 14 amino acids. In DNA form, the CDR3 reads TGTGCCAGCAGAAGAACAGGGATCTCCTACGAGCAGTACTTC. This translates into CASRRTGISYEQYF.

The chain joins TRBV6-2 or TRBV6-3 to TRBJ2-3; 12 bases map to TRBD2. Germline assignment: CDR1 MNHEY and CDR2 SVGEGT. This CDR3 has 12 residues. V shed 5 bases and J 11 bases; nucleotides not matched to a gene: 2. Written as DNA, the CDR3 is TGTGCCAGCAGTACTAGCGGGGGGATGCAGTATTTT. Translated, it gives CASSTSGGMQYF.